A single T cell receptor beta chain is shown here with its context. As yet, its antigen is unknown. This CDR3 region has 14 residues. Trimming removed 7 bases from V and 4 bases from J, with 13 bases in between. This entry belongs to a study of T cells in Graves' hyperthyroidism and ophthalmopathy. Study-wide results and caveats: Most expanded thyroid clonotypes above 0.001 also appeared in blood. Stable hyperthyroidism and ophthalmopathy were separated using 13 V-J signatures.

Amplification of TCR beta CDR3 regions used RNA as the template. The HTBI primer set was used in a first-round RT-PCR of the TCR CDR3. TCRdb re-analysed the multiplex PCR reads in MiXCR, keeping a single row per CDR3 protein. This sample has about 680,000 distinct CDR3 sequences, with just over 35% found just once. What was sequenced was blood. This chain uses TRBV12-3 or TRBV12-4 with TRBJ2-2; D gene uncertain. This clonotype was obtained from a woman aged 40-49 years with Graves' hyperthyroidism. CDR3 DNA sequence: TGTGCCAGCACCCAATCCCGTTCCACCGGGGAGCTGTTTTTT. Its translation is CASTQSRSTGELFF.